The next 4 T cell receptor beta chains were all read from a single sample in a study of glioma-infiltrating T cells. Using RNA template, CDR3s of TCR alpha and beta were amplified with iRepertoire arm-PCR. MiXCR, run by TCRdb on the multiplex PCR reads, gives a single entry per CDR3 protein. The sample lists roughly 100,000 distinct CDR3 sequences; roughly 40% were seen once. Material: glioma tissue, nonneoplastic brain tissue, or PBMCs (not recorded which). These receptors originate from a human donor with low-grade glioma or glioblastoma, undergoing nonglioma brain surgery, or in good health (not recorded which).

This chain uses TRBV6-2 or TRBV6-3 with TRBJ2-1; 7 nucleotides line up with TRBD2. Germline V CDR1 and CDR2: MNHEY, SVGEGT. There are 15 residues in the CDR3. The V gene end was trimmed by 0 bases and the J gene end by 10 bases; junction bases not matched to a gene: 9. CDR3 amino acids: CASSYSWRPRGEQFF. CDR3 DNA: TGTGCCAGCAGTTACTCTTGGCGCCCGCGGGGGGAGCAGTTCTTC.

This clonotype was counted at least ten times. The chain carries TRBV20-1 and TRBJ1-2; 7 bases are shared with TRBD1. Unmatched junction bases numbered 8, after V lost 2 bases and J lost 5 bases. The V gene's germline CDR1 is DFQATT and CDR2 SNEGSKA (reference sequence). This CDR3 is 14 amino acids long. The CDR3 loop reads CSARNPGTVYGYTF. In DNA form, the CDR3 reads TGCAGTGCTAGAAACCCCGGGACAGTATATGGCTACACCTTC.

The chain is built from TRBV7-9 and TRBJ2-2, with a possible D match to TRBD1 (6 bases). V was shortened by 6 bases and J by 3 bases, with 20 bases between the two germline ends. Germline lookup yields CDR1 SEHNR and CDR2 FQNEAQ (reference sequence). CDR3 size: 17 residues. Here the CDR3 reads CASRTLTGLTDTGELFF. The CDR3 coding sequence is TGTGCCAGCAGAACCCTTACAGGGCTCACAGACACCGGGGAGCTGTTTTTT.

This chain joins TRBV4-1 and TRBJ2-2; D is unclear. V was clipped by 1 base and J by 7 bases, with 10 bases between them. There are 14 residues in the CDR3. Germline V gene data show CDR1 as MGHRA and CDR2 as YSYEKL. CDR3 bases: TGCGCCAGCAGCCAAGCTCCCAGTTTCGGGGAGCTGTTTTTT. It codes for CASSQAPSFGELFF.